These T cell receptor beta chains were read from a single sample in a study of Ad26.COV2.S vaccination and SARS-CoV-2 variants. Method: immunoSEQ multiplex PCR; TCRdb's copy keeps in-frame clones and lacks some. The sample has roughly 400,000 clones, roughly 90% seen once. This specimen consisted of peripheral blood, obtained in a trial of Ad26.COV2.S vaccine versus placebo. These receptors originate from a person aged 18 to 59 who received the Ad26.COV2.S COVID-19 vaccine or a placebo. The CDR3 runs from the conserved cysteine through the conserved F or W. Each record gives: clone size, V gene, D gene, J gene, CDR3 protein, CDR3 DNA. A D gene is named only where the DNA matches it firmly. The listing skips clone size in some rows; elsewhere it reads once, few, many or a size class.

abundance: few
v_gene: TRBV19
d_gene: NA
j_gene: TRBJ1-1
CDR3aa: CASNPWGEDTEAFF
CDR3nt: TGTGCCAGTAACCCCTGGGGGGAGGACACTGAAGCTTTCTTT

abundance: NA
v_gene: TRBV9
d_gene: NA
j_gene: TRBJ2-7
CDR3aa: CASSVDAGLLYEQYF
CDR3nt: TGTGCCAGCAGCGTAGATGCGGGACTCCTCTACGAGCAGTACTTC

abundance: NA
v_gene: TRBV6-5
d_gene: TRBD1
j_gene: TRBJ2-7
CDR3aa: CASSITGGYEQYF
CDR3nt: TGTGCCAGCAGTATAACAGGGGGTTACGAGCAGTACTTC

abundance: NA
v_gene: TRBV5-1
d_gene: NA
j_gene: TRBJ2-3
CDR3aa: CASSFYSSTDTQYF
CDR3nt: TGCGCCAGCAGCTTCTACTCTAGCACAGATACGCAGTATTTT

abundance: NA
v_gene: TRBV5-4
d_gene: TRBD1
j_gene: TRBJ2-7
CDR3aa: CASSYPGQTYEQYF
CDR3nt: TGTGCCAGCAGCTACCCGGGACAGACCTACGAGCAGTACTTC

abundance: NA
v_gene: TRBV15
d_gene: TRBD1
j_gene: TRBJ1-2
CDR3aa: CATSRQEDRIYGYTF
CDR3nt: TGTGCCACCAGCAGACAAGAGGACAGGATCTATGGCTACACCTTC

abundance: once
v_gene: TRBV9
d_gene: TRBD1
j_gene: TRBJ1-2
CDR3aa: CASSAQGGWGYTF
CDR3nt: TGTGCCAGCAGCGCTCAGGGGGGCTGGGGCTACACCTTC

abundance: once
v_gene: TRBV29-1
d_gene: TRBD1
j_gene: TRBJ2-1
CDR3aa: CSAPTGEFNNEQFF
CDR3nt: TGCAGCGCGCCTACAGGGGAGTTTAACAATGAGCAGTTCTTC

abundance: NA
v_gene: TRBV11-3
d_gene: TRBD1
j_gene: TRBJ2-5
CDR3aa: CASSLGLGGGETQYF
CDR3nt: TGTGCCAGCAGCTTAGGCCTAGGGGGCGGAGAGACCCAGTACTTC

abundance: NA
v_gene: TRBV9
d_gene: TRBD2
j_gene: TRBJ2-1
CDR3aa: CASSVEIAGGPEQFF
CDR3nt: TGTGCCAGCAGCGTAGAGATAGCGGGAGGGCCGGAGCAGTTCTTC

abundance: NA
v_gene: TRBV2
d_gene: TRBD2
j_gene: TRBJ2-2
CDR3aa: CASRGTSALVGELFF
CDR3nt: TGTGCCAGCAGGGGGACTAGCGCCCTCGTCGGGGAGCTGTTTTTT

abundance: NA
v_gene: TRBV2
d_gene: NA
j_gene: TRBJ2-5
CDR3aa: CASSESVETQYF
CDR3nt: TGTGCCAGCAGTGAATCGGTAGAGACCCAGTACTTC

abundance: NA
v_gene: TRBV30
d_gene: NA
j_gene: TRBJ1-1
CDR3aa: CAWSVLLEAFF
CDR3nt: TGTGCCTGGAGTGTACTCCTTGAAGCTTTCTTT

abundance: NA
v_gene: TRBV15
d_gene: NA
j_gene: TRBJ2-5
CDR3aa: CATSRPDSGEVQYF
CDR3nt: TGTGCCACCAGCAGACCGGACAGTGGAGAGGTGCAGTACTTC

abundance: NA
v_gene: TRBV9
d_gene: NA
j_gene: TRBJ2-3
CDR3aa: CASSTDRSTDTQYF
CDR3nt: TGTGCCAGCAGTACCGACAGAAGCACAGATACGCAGTATTTT

abundance: NA
v_gene: TRBV12-3/TRBV12-4
d_gene: NA
j_gene: TRBJ1-5
CDR3aa: CASRSRSNQPQHF
CDR3nt: TGTGCCAGCAGGTCCCGGAGCAATCAGCCCCAGCATTTT

abundance: NA
v_gene: TRBV2
d_gene: NA
j_gene: TRBJ1-1
CDR3aa: CASSGGGSEAFF
CDR3nt: TGTGCCAGCAGTGGGGGGGGCTCTGAAGCTTTCTTT

abundance: NA
v_gene: TRBV5-8
d_gene: TRBD1
j_gene: TRBJ2-3
CDR3aa: CASSETGTGIRTDTQYF
CDR3nt: TGTGCCAGCAGCGAGACAGGGACAGGGATTCGAACAGATACGCAGTATTTT

abundance: NA
v_gene: TRBV9
d_gene: NA
j_gene: TRBJ1-3
CDR3aa: CASSVDALSGNTIYF
CDR3nt: TGTGCCAGCAGCGTCGACGCCCTCTCTGGAAACACCATATATTTT

abundance: NA
v_gene: TRBV7-3
d_gene: NA
j_gene: TRBJ2-2
CDR3aa: CASSLTGANTGELFF
CDR3nt: TGTGCCAGCAGCTTAACTGGGGCGAACACCGGGGAGCTGTTTTTT

abundance: NA
v_gene: TRBV6-5
d_gene: NA
j_gene: TRBJ1-3
CDR3aa: CASSLTGPPGNTIYF
CDR3nt: TGTGCCAGCAGTTTGACAGGTCCACCTGGAAACACCATATATTTT

abundance: NA
v_gene: TRBV16
d_gene: NA
j_gene: TRBJ2-1
CDR3aa: CASSPQRGSYNEQFF
CDR3nt: TGTGCCAGCAGCCCCCAAAGGGGCTCCTACAATGAGCAGTTCTTC

abundance: NA
v_gene: TRBV30
d_gene: NA
j_gene: TRBJ2-1
CDR3aa: CAWSVGPNYNEQFF
CDR3nt: TGTGCCTGGAGTGTAGGGCCTAACTACAATGAGCAGTTCTTC

abundance: NA
v_gene: TRBV28
d_gene: NA
j_gene: TRBJ1-2
CDR3aa: CASTPGGFSYGYTF
CDR3nt: TGTGCCAGCACCCCTGGGGGATTTTCTTATGGCTACACCTTC

abundance: few
v_gene: TRBV4-2
d_gene: TRBD1
j_gene: TRBJ1-1
CDR3aa: CASRVMTGGYTEAFF
CDR3nt: TGTGCCAGCAGGGTTATGACAGGGGGCTACACTGAAGCTTTCTTT

abundance: NA
v_gene: TRBV9
d_gene: TRBD2
j_gene: TRBJ2-1
CDR3aa: CASSDYEGLADYNEQFF
CDR3nt: TGTGCCAGCAGCGATTACGAGGGGCTAGCGGACTACAATGAGCAGTTCTTC

abundance: once
v_gene: TRBV7-8
d_gene: TRBD1
j_gene: TRBJ2-2
CDR3aa: CASSLAGGARGTGELFF
CDR3nt: TGTGCCAGCAGCTTAGCAGGGGGCGCGAGGGGCACCGGGGAGCTGTTTTTT

abundance: NA
v_gene: TRBV28
d_gene: NA
j_gene: TRBJ1-1
CDR3aa: CASETPLAEAFF
CDR3nt: TGTGCCAGCGAAACACCACTCGCTGAAGCTTTCTTT

abundance: NA
v_gene: TRBV5-4
d_gene: NA
j_gene: TRBJ1-1
CDR3aa: CASSSTRGEAFF
CDR3nt: TGTGCCAGCAGCTCTACCAGGGGAGAAGCTTTCTTT

abundance: NA
v_gene: TRBV16
d_gene: NA
j_gene: TRBJ2-1
CDR3aa: CASSPLGWRTTYNEQFF
CDR3nt: TGTGCCAGCAGCCCACTCGGGTGGAGGACAACCTACAATGAGCAGTTCTTC

abundance: NA
v_gene: TRBV30
d_gene: TRBD1
j_gene: TRBJ1-1
CDR3aa: CAWSDDRGVAFF
CDR3nt: TGTGCCTGGAGTGACGACAGGGGAGTAGCTTTCTTT

abundance: NA
v_gene: TRBV11-3
d_gene: NA
j_gene: TRBJ1-6
CDR3aa: CASSLGTSEVSPLHF
CDR3nt: TGTGCCAGCAGCTTAGGAACCTCAGAAGTTTCACCCCTCCACTTT